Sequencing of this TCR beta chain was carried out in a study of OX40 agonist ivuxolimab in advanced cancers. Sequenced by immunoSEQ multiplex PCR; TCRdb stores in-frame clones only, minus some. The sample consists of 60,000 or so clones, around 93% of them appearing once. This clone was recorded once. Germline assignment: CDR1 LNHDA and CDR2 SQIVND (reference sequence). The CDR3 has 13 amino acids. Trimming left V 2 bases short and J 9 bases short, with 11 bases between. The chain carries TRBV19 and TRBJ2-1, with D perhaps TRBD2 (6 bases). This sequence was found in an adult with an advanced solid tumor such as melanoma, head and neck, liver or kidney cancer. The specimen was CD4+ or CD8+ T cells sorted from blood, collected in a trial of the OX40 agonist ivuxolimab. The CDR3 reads CASSISGRIEQFF. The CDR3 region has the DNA TGTGCCAGTAGTATAAGCGGGCGGATTGAGCAGTTCTTC.